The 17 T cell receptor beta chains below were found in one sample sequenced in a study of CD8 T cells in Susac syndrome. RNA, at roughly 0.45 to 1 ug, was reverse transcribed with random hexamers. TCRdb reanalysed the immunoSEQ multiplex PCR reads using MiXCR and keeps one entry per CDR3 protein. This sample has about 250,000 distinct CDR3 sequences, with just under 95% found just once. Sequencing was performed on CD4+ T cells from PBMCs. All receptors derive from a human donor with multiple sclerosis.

DNA for the CDR3: TGTGCCAGCAGTTACCGACAGGCCACCCAAGAGACCCAGTACTTC. It translates to CASSYRQATQETQYF. J is TRBJ2-5 and V is TRBV6-6, with D perhaps TRBD1 (6 bases). V was clipped by 2 bases and J by 1 base, with 11 bases between them. The germline V gene has CDR1 MNHNY and CDR2 SVGAGI (reference sequence). The CDR3 spans 15 residues.

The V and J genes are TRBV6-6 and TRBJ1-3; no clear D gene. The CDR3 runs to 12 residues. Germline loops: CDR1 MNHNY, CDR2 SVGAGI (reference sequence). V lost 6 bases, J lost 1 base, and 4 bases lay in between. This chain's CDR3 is CASRPSGNTIYF. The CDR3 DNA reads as TGTGCCAGCAGGCCTTCTGGAAACACCATATATTTT.

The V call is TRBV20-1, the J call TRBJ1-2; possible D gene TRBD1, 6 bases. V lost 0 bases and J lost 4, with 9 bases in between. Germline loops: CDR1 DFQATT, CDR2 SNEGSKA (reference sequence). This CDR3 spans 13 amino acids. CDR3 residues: CSAREQGSYGYTF. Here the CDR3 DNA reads TGCAGTGCTAGAGAACAGGGCTCCTATGGCTACACCTTC.

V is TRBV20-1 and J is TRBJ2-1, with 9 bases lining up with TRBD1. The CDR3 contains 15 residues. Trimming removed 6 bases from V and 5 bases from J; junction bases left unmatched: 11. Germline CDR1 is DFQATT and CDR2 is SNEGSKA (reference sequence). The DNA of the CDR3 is TGCAGTGCCAGAACCGGGACAGGGCAAGACAATGAGCAGTTCTTC. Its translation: CSARTGTGQDNEQFF.

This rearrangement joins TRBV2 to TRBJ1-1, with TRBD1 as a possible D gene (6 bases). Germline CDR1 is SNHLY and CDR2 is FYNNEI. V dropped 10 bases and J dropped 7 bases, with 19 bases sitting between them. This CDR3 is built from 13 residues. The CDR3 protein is CATLMTGKGEAFF. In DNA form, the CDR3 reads TGTGCCACCTTGATGACAGGCAAAGGTGAAGCTTTCTTT.

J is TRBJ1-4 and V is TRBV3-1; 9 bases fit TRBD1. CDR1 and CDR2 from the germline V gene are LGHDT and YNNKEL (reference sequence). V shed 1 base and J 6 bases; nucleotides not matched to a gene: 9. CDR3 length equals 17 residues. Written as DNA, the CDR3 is TGTGCCAGCAGCCAAGTTCTCCCCCGGACAGGGGATGAAAAACTGTTTTTT. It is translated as CASSQVLPRTGDEKLFF.

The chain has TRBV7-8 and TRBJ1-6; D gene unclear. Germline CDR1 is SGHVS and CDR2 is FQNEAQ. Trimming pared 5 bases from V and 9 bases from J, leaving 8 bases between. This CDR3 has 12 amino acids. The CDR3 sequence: CASSLPFSPLHF. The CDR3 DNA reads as TGTGCCAGCAGCCTTCCTTTTTCACCCCTCCACTTT.

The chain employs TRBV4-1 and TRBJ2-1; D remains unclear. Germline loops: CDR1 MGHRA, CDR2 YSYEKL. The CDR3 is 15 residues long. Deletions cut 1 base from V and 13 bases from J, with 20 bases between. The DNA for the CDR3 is TGCGCCAGCAGCCAAGTATCGACTTCTCTCCTCTTTCAGTTCTTC. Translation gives CASSQVSTSLLFQFF.

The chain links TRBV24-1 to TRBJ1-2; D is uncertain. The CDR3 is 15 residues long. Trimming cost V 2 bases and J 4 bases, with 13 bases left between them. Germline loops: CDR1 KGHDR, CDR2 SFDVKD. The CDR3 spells CATSDSVDGFYGYTF. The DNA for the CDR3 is TGTGCCACCAGTGATTCCGTCGACGGGTTCTATGGCTACACCTTC.

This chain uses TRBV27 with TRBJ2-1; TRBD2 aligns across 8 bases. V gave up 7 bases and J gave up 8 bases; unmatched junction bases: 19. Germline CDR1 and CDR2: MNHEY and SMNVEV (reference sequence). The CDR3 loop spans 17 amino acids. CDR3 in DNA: TGTGCCAGCACCTCCCCGCTTAGGAGCGGGAGTGGCCATGAGCAGTTCTTC. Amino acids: CASTSPLRSGSGHEQFF.

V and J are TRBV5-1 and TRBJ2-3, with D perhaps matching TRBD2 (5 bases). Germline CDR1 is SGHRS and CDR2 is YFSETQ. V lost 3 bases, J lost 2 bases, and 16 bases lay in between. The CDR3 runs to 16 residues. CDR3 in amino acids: CASSSKDSKYTDTQYF. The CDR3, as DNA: TGCGCCAGCAGCTCTAAGGACTCGAAATACACAGATACGCAGTATTTT. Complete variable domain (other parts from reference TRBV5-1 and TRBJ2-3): KAGVTQTPRYLIKTRGQQVTLSCSPISGHRSVSWYQQTPGQGLQFLFEYFSETQRNKGNFPGRFSGRQFSNSRSEMNVSTLELGDSALYLCASSSKDSKYTDTQYFGPGTRLTVL.

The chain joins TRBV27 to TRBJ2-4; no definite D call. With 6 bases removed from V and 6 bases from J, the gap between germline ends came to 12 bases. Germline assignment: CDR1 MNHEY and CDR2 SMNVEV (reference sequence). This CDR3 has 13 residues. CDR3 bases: TGTGCCAGCAGCAACCCTGGGGTAAACATTCAGTACTTC. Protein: CASSNPGVNIQYF.

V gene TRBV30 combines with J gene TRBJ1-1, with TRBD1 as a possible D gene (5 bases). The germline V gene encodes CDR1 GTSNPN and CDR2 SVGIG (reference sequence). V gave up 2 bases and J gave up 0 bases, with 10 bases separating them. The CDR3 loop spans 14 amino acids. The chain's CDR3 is CAWSPGPMNTEAFF. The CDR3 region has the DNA TGTGCCTGGAGTCCGGGACCGATGAACACTGAAGCTTTCTTT.

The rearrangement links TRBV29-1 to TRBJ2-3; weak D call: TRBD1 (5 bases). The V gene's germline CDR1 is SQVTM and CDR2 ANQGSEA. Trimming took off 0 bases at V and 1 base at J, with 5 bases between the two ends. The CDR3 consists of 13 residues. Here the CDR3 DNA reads TGCAGCGTTGAAGAACAGGGCACAGATACGCAGTATTTT. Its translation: CSVEEQGTDTQYF.

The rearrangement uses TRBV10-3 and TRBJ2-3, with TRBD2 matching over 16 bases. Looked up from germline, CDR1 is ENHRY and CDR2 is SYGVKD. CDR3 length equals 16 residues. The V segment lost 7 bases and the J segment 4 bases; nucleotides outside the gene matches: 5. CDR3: CAITGTSGRGPDTQYF. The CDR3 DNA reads TGTGCCATCACCGGGACTAGCGGGAGGGGGCCAGATACGCAGTATTTT.

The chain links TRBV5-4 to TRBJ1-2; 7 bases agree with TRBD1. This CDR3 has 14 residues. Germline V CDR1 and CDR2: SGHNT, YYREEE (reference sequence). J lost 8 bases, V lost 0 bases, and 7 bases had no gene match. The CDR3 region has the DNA TGTGCCAGCAGCTTGGAGCGGGACAGCGTGGGCTACACCTTC. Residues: CASSLERDSVGYTF.

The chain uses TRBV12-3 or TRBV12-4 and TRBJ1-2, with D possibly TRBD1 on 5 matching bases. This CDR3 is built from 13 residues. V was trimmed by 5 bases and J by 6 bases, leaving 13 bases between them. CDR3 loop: CASSRGGNNGYTF. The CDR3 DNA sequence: TGTGCCAGCAGTCGTGGGGGGAATAATGGCTACACCTTC.